This TCR beta chain was identified during a study of blood T cell repertoires in COVID-19. Across the study: PBMCs, B-cell-depleted T cells, or T cells provided the cDNA or gDNA that made up the material.

J lost 4 bases, V lost 3 bases, and 7 bases had no gene match. This CDR3 contains 15 residues. Germline V CDR1 and CDR2: MNHEY, SVGAGI. Original processing notes: Nucleated cell number was recorded as an estimate derived from reference gene primer amplification. Here immunoSEQ multiplex PCR was the method, and the copy in TCRdb shows in-frame clones only, minus some. V, J and clone size derive from that table, while D and trimming were established from the DNA sequence. The profile shows 210,000 or so clones, roughly 80% of them singletons. The rearrangement uses TRBV6-5 and TRBJ2-7, with 9 bases matching TRBD1. This sequence originates from a human donor in a cohort sampled during active COVID-19. Sequencing used peripheral blood. The CDR3 region has the DNA TGTGCCAGCAGTTATGAGAACAGGGGGCGGTACGAGCAGTACTTC. Its protein is CASSYENRGRYEQYF.